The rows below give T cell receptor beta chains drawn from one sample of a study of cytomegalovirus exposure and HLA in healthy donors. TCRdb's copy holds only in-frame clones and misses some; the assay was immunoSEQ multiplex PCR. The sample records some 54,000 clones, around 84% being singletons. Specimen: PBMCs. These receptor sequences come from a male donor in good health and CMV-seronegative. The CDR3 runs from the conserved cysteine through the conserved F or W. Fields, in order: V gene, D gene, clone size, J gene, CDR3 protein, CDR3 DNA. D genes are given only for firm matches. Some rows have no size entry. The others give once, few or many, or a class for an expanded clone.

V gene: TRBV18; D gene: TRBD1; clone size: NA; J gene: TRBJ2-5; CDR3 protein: CASSPYRTGLETQYF; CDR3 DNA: TGTGCCAGCTCGCCTTATCGGACAGGGTTGGAGACCCAGTACTTC
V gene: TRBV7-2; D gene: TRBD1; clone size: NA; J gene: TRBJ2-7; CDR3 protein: CASSPKSGTGYEQYF; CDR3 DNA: TGTGCCAGCAGCCCTAAGTCCGGGACAGGGTACGAGCAGTACTTC
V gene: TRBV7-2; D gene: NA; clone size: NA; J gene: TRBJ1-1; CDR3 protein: CASSLGANTEAFF; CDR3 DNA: TGTGCCAGCAGCTTAGGAGCGAACACTGAAGCTTTCTTT
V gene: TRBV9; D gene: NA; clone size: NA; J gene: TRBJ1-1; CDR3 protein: CASSLTREGTEAFF; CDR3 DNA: TGTGCCAGCAGCTTGACCCGGGAGGGCACTGAAGCTTTCTTT
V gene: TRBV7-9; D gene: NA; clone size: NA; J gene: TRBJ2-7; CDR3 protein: CASSSTGHHEQYF; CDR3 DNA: TGTGCCAGCAGCTCTACAGGGCACCACGAGCAGTACTTC
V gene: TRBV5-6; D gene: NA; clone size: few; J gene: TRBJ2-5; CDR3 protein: CASSSQALGTQYF; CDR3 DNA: TGTGCCAGCAGCTCCCAGGCCCTCGGGACCCAGTACTTC
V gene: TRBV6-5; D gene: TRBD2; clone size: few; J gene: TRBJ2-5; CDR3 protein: CASSYSTSGDQETQYF; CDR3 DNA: TGTGCCAGCAGTTACTCGACTAGCGGGGACCAAGAGACCCAGTACTTC
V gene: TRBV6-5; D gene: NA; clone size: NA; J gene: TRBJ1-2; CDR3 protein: CASSYPQGNYGYTF; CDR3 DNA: TGTGCCAGCAGTTACCCTCAGGGGAACTATGGCTACACCTTC
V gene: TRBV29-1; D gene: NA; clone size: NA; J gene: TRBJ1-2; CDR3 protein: CSVESREGYTF; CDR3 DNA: TGCAGCGTTGAGTCCAGGGAAGGCTACACCTTC
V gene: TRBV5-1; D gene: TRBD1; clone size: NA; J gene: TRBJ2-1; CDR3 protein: CASSPYFRDRDNEQFF; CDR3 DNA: TGCGCCAGCAGCCCTTACTTCCGGGACAGAGACAATGAGCAGTTCTTC
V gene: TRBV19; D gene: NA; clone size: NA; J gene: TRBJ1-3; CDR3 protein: CASNWDTSGNTIYF; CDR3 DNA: TGTGCGAGTAACTGGGACACCTCTGGAAACACCATATATTTT
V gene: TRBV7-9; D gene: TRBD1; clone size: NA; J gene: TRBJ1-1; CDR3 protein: CASSPSAGQGGVTFF; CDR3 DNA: TGTGCCAGCAGCCCTTCAGCGGGACAGGGAGGTGTAACTTTCTTT
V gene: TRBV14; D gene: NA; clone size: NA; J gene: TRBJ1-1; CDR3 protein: CASSQEQGYTEAFF; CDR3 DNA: TGTGCCAGCAGCCAAGAGCAGGGTTACACTGAAGCTTTCTTT
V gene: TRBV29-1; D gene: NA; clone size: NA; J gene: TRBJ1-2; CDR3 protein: CSVEGGSYGYTF; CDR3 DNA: TGCAGCGTTGAAGGGGGCAGCTATGGCTACACCTTC
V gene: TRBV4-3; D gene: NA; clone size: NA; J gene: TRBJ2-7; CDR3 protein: CASSPEALGSYEQYF; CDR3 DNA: TGCGCCAGCAGCCCTGAGGCATTGGGCTCCTACGAGCAGTACTTC
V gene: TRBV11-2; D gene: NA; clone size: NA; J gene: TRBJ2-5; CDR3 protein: CASSGLGAGETQYF; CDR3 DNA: TGTGCCAGCAGCGGCCTGGGGGCAGGAGAGACCCAGTACTTC